The entry that follows covers one T cell receptor (beta chain) sequence. Exposed enrollees encountered a COVID-19 case at some point within 2 weeks before study entry. Produced via immunoSEQ multiplex PCR; TCRdb's table is partial and in-frame only. The repertoire holds 250,000 or so clones, with over 75% as singletons. The V end lost 7 bases, the J end lost 1 base, and 16 bases lay between the germline ends. CDR1 and CDR2 from the germline V gene are SGHTA and FQGTGA. This CDR3 spans 15 amino acids. This record belongs to a study of blood T cell repertoires in COVID-19. The chain employs TRBV7-3 and TRBJ1-1; tentative D call: TRBD1 (6 bases). Sequences were obtained from PBMCs or T cells enriched from blood (not recorded which). The clonotype comes from a woman younger than 45 who had been exposed to COVID-19. CDR3 DNA: TGTGCCAGCAAAGTCGAGGCAGGGGCGAACACTGAAGCTTTCTTT. Its protein is CASKVEAGANTEAFF.